The 5 T cell receptor beta chains below come from one sample, sequenced in a study of control samples from healthy donors and cancer patients. Profiled with immunoSEQ multiplex PCR; TCRdb holds only in-frame clones, not every one. The data contain roughly 90,000 clones, almost 85% of them seen just once; the ten biggest clones take up 8.5% to 10%. The source material was blood. These receptors were obtained from a woman in her sixties in good health.

This chain links TRBV11-2 with TRBJ2-7; 15 nucleotides line up with TRBD2. CDR1 and CDR2 from the germline V gene are SGHAT and FQNNGV. The CDR3 is 17 residues long. V dropped 5 bases and J dropped 4; count of bases not matched to a gene: 9. The CDR3 sequence is CASSVPGLAGGGYEQYF. Written as DNA, the CDR3 is TGTGCCAGCAGCGTGCCGGGACTAGCGGGGGGTGGTTACGAGCAGTACTTC.

This chain links TRBV5-6 with TRBJ2-1; possibly TRBD1 for D (5 bases). The CDR3 loop spans 12 amino acids. Germline values: CDR1 SGHDT, CDR2 YYEEEE. Trimming removed 0 bases at V and 12 bases at J, with 10 bases between. CDR3 sequence: CASSLGTLRQFF. CDR3 nucleotides: TGTGCCAGCAGCTTGGGGACATTACGGCAGTTCTTC.

This sequence joins TRBV7-9 and TRBJ1-6; D gene unclear. V was cut by 7 bases and J by 5 bases, with 12 bases left in between. CDR3 length: 14 amino acids. The germline CDR1 and CDR2 sequences are SEHNR and FQNEAQ (reference sequence). CDR3 nucleotide sequence: TGTGCCAGCACTCACCCGGAGGATAATTCACCCCTCCACTTT. Amino acids: CASTHPEDNSPLHF.

DNA of the CDR3: TGCGCCACCTCTCCTAGCGGGAGCACAGATACGCAGTATTTT. Its protein product is CATSPSGSTDTQYF. This chain uses TRBV10-2 with TRBJ2-3; TRBD2 aligns across 8 bases. Germline V gene sequence: CDR1 WSHSY, CDR2 SAAADI. Trimming cost V 10 bases and J 0 bases; bases outside gene matches: 6. The CDR3 runs to 14 residues.

This clone was detected a few times. This chain connects TRBV7-2 to TRBJ2-2; no firm D call. V was pared by 6 bases and J by 5 bases, with 16 bases between. CDR1 is SGHTA and CDR2 is FQGNSA in the germline V gene. This CDR3 region has 15 residues. The CDR3 spells CASRLSGPGTGELFF. The CDR3 nucleotides read TGTGCCAGCAGGTTGAGTGGGCCCGGGACCGGGGAGCTGTTTTTT.